The rows below give T cell receptor beta chains drawn from one sample of a study of CD8 T cells in Susac syndrome. TCRdb ran MiXCR on the immunoSEQ multiplex PCR reads and lists one entry per CDR3 protein. The sample contains 140,000 or so distinct CDR3 sequences, 85% to 95% of which appear only once. The sequencing sample was made of CD4+ T cells from PBMCs. The receptors derive from a human donor with multiple sclerosis. CDR3s include the opening cysteine and the closing phenylalanine or tryptophan. A D gene is named only where the DNA matches it firmly. Some rows have no size entry. The others give once, few or many, or a class for an expanded clone.

D gene,V gene,J gene,clone size,CDR3 DNA,CDR3 protein
NA,TRBV5-1,TRBJ2-7,NA,TGCGCCAGCAGCTTTGGACAGGAGGGGTACGAGCAGTACTTC,CASSFGQEGYEQYF
TRBD1,TRBV29-1,TRBJ2-5,NA,TGCAGCGTCGAACCTAGGACAGGGGGCTTAGAGACCCAGTACTTC,CSVEPRTGGLETQYF
TRBD2,TRBV14,TRBJ2-5,once,TGTGCCAGCAGCCAGGGACTAGCGAAACAAGAGACCCAGTACTTC,CASSQGLAKQETQYF
NA,TRBV29-1,TRBJ1-1,NA,TGCAGCGCCGGAGACAGGATGGGGACTGAAGCTTTCTTT,CSAGDRMGTEAFF
NA,TRBV15,TRBJ2-5,NA,TGTGCCACCAGCAGGCGGCGGGACTTTCCGTCGGAGACCCAGTACTTC,CATSRRRDFPSETQYF
NA,TRBV7-9,TRBJ1-2,NA,TGTGCCAGCAGCCTGAACGGGGCGGGCTACACCTTC,CASSLNGAGYTF
NA,TRBV2,TRBJ2-1,NA,TGTGCCAGCAGTGAAGAGCGTGCTAATGAGCAGTTCTTC,CASSEERANEQFF
NA,TRBV29-1,TRBJ2-7,once,TGCAGCGTCGCCTGGTCCTACGAGCAGTACTTC,CSVAWSYEQYF
NA,TRBV29-1,TRBJ2-5,NA,TGCAGCGTTGTAATTGTTGGAGAGACCCAGTACTTC,CSVVIVGETQYF
TRBD1,TRBV5-1,TRBJ1-1,NA,TGCGCCAGCCGGGACAGGGAGGACACTGAAGCTTTCTTT,CASRDREDTEAFF
NA,TRBV5-1,TRBJ1-1,NA,TGCGCCAGCAGATCGCCGGGTATGAACACTGAAGCTTTCTTT,CASRSPGMNTEAFF
NA,TRBV29-1,TRBJ1-1,few,TGCAGCGTTGCGGACTCTGAAGCTTTCTTT,CSVADSEAFF
NA,TRBV7-9,TRBJ2-7,NA,TGTGCCAGCAGCCAAACAGGGTCAGGAGAGCAGTACTTC,CASSQTGSGEQYF
TRBD1,TRBV7-8,TRBJ1-6,NA,TGTGCCAGCAGCGTCCGGACAGGCCTTAATTCACCCCTCCACTTT,CASSVRTGLNSPLHF
TRBD2,TRBV20-1,TRBJ2-3,NA,TGCAGTGCTGCCGGGACTAGCCTACACACAGATACGCAGTATTTT,CSAAGTSLHTDTQYF